Included here is one TCR beta chain sequence, with context. Trimming left V 0 bases short and J 5 bases short, with 3 bases between. Germline V gene lookup returns CDR1 SGHRS and CDR2 YFSETQ. This CDR3 is 11 amino acids long. These data come from a study of blood T cell repertoires in COVID-19. Study summary: COVID-19 samples collected from the United States, Italy and Spain covered acute and convalescent phases. PBMCs, B-cell-depleted T cells, or T cells were the source of the cDNA or gDNA that made up the material.

In the original workflow: Nucleated cell number was recorded as an estimate derived from reference gene primer amplification. TCRdb keeps only in-frame clones here, not all; method: immunoSEQ multiplex PCR. The DNA was the basis for D and trimming; V, J and clone size are from that table. The table includes 200,000 to 300,000 clones, roughly 90% detected once. Material: peripheral blood. This TCR derives from a human donor in a cohort sampled during active COVID-19. The chain uses TRBV5-1 and TRBJ2-7; D gene ambiguous. For the CDR3, the DNA is TGCGCCAGCAGCTTGGGGCACGAGCAGTACTTC. Its translation is CASSLGHEQYF.